One and the same sample provided the 7 T cell receptor beta chains below, sequenced in a study of identifying expanded T cells in peripheral blood. Clones were sequenced by immunoSEQ multiplex PCR, and TCRdb holds only the in-frame ones, with some missing. The table records around 84,000 clones, roughly 90% of them present only once. The sample was blood. These receptors were taken from a person between 18 and 75 years old in good health.

CDR3 sequence: CASSEARQGASPLHF. The CDR3 DNA reads TGTGCCAGCAGTGAAGCGCGACAGGGGGCATCACCCCTCCACTTT. The gene calls are TRBV6-1 and TRBJ1-6, with TRBD1 identical over 10 bases. The CDR3 covers 15 residues. In germline, CDR1 is MNHNS, CDR2 SASEGT. J was trimmed by 10 bases and V by 0 bases; bases with no gene match: 3.

The V and J genes are TRBV5-1 and TRBJ2-1, with 7 positions matching TRBD2. Germline loops: CDR1 SGHRS, CDR2 YFSETQ. Germline trimming cut 0 bases from V and 6 bases from J; bases unmatched to any gene: 6. CDR3 length equals 15 residues. In DNA form, the CDR3 reads TGCGCCAGCAGCTTGGGCCCGGGGGAGGGCAATGAGCAGTTCTTC. Protein sequence: CASSLGPGEGNEQFF.

The chain uses TRBV21-1 and TRBJ1-1; the D call in the table, TRBD1, was not verified against the DNA. TRBV21-1 is assigned pseudogene status. The CDR3 has 17 residues. The CDR3 loop is CASSKDEDRELNTEAFF. CDR3 nucleotide sequence: TGTGCCAGCAGCAAAGATGAGGACAGGGAATTGAACACTGAAGCTTTCTTT.

The genes are TRBV19 and TRBJ1-2; D is uncertain. The germline gives CDR1 LNHDA, CDR2 SQIVND (reference sequence). The CDR3 sequence is 13 residues long. V was trimmed by 1 base and J by 7 bases, leaving 10 bases between them. The CDR3 DNA is TGTGCCAGTAGTATAGGCATACTATTTGGCTACACCTTC. Translated, it gives CASSIGILFGYTF.

The genes are TRBV11-3 and TRBJ1-2; no clear D gene. The V and J ends lost 2 bases and 2 bases respectively, with 6 bases between them. Germline CDR1 SGHNT, CDR2 YENEEA. The length of the CDR3 is 13 residues. The CDR3 coding sequence is TGTGCCAGCAGCTTATCGGGAAACTATGGCTACACCTTC. This translates into CASSLSGNYGYTF.

This chain's CDR3 is CASSYPRSWAQYF. CDR3 DNA sequence: TGTGCCAGCAGTTACCCCAGGTCCTGGGCGCAGTATTTT. The rearrangement links TRBV6-6 to TRBJ2-3; no clear D. The germline gives CDR1 MNHNY, CDR2 SVGAGI (reference sequence). V lost 2 bases to trimming and J lost 10 bases, with 13 bases between them. The CDR3 is made up of 13 amino acids.

The CDR3 sequence is CASSPNPTGRYEQYF. The CDR3, as DNA: TGTGCCAGCAGCCCGAACCCGACAGGGCGCTACGAGCAGTACTTC. This chain links TRBV11-1 with TRBJ2-7, with 7 bases identical to TRBD1. The CDR3 totals 15 residues. Germline-derived CDR1 and CDR2 are SGHAT and FQDESV (reference sequence). The V and J ends lost 5 bases and 3 bases, in that order; junction bases with no gene match: 10.